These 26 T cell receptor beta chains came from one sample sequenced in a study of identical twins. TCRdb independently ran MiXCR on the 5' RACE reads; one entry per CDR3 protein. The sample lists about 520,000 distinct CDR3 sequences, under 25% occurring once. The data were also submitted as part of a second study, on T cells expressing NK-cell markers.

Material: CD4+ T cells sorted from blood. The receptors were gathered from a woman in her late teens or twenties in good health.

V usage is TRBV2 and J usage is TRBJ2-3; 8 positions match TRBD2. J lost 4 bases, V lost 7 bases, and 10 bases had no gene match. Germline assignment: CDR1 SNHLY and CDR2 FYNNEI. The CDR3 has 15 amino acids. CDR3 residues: CASTQAGVKSDTQYF. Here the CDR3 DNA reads TGTGCCAGCACCCAAGCGGGAGTGAAATCAGATACGCAGTATTTT.

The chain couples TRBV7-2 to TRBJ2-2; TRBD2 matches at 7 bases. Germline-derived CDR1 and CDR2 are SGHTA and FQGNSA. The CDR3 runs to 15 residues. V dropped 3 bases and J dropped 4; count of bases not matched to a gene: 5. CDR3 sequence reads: CASSLSGMGTGELFF. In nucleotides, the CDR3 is TGTGCCAGCAGCTTGAGCGGGATGGGCACCGGGGAGCTGTTTTTT.

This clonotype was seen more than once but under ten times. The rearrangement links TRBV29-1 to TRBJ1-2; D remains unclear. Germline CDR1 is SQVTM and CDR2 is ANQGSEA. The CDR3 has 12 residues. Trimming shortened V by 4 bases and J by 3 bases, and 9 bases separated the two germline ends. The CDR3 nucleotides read TGCAGCGTTGCCTCGACTTACTATGGCTACACCTTC. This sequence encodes CSVASTYYGYTF. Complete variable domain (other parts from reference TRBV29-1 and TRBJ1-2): SAVISQKPSRDICQRGTSLTIQCQVDSQVTMMFWYRQQPGQSLTLIATANQGSEATYESGFVIDKFPISRPNLTFSTLTVSNMSPEDSSIYLCSVASTYYGYTFGSGTRLTVV.

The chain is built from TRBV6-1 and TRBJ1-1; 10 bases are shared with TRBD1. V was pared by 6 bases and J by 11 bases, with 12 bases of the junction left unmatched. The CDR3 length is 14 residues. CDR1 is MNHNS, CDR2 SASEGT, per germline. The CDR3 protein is CASSSRQGALRAFF. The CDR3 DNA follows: TGTGCCAGCAGCAGTCGACAGGGGGCTTTGCGGGCTTTCTTT.

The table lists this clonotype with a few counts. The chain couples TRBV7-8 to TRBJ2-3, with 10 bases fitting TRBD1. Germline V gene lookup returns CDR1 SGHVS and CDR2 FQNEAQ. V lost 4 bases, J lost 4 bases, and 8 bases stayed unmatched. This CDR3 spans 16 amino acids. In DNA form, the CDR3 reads TGTGCCAGCAGCTCGGTACCGGGACAGGGGCCAGATACGCAGTATTTT. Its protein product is CASSSVPGQGPDTQYF.

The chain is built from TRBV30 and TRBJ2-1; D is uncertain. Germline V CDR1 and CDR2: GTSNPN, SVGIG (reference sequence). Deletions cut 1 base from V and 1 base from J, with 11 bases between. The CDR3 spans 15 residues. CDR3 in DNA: TGTGCCTGGAGTGGGCGGTACGGGTCCTACAATGAGCAGTTCTTC. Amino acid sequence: CAWSGRYGSYNEQFF.

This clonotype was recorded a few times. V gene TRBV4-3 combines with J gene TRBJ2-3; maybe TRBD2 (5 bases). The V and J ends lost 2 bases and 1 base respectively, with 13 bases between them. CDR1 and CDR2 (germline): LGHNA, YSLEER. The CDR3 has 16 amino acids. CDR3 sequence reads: CASSQLTMRGTDTQYF. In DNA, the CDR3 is TGCGCCAGCAGCCAACTTACCATGCGGGGCACAGATACGCAGTATTTT.

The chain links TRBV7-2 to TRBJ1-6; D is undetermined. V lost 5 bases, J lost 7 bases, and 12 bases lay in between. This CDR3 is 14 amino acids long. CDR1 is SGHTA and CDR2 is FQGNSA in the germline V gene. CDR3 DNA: TGTGCCAGCAGCGTACAGATTACCAATTCACCCCTCCACTTT. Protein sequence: CASSVQITNSPLHF.

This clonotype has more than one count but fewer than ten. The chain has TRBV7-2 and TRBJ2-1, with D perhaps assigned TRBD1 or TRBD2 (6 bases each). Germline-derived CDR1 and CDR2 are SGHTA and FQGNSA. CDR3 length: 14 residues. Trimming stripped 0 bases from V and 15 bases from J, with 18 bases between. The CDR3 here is CASSLARGESPRFF. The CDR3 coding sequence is TGTGCCAGCAGCTTAGCGAGGGGGGAGAGCCCCAGGTTCTTC.

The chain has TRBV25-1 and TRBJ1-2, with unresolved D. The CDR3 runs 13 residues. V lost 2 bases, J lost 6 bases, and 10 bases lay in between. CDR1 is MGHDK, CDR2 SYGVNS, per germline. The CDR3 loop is CASSETREDGYTF. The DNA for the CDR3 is TGTGCCAGCAGTGAAACAAGGGAGGATGGCTACACCTTC.

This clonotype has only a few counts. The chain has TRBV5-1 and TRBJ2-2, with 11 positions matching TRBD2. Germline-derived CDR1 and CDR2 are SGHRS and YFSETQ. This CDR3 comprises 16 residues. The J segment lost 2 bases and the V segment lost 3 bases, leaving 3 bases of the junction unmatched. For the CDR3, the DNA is TGCGCCAGCAGCTGGGGGACTAGCGGAAACACCGGGGAGCTGTTTTTT. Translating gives CASSWGTSGNTGELFF. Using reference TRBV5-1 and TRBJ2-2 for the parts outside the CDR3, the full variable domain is KAGVTQTPRYLIKTRGQQVTLSCSPISGHRSVSWYQQTPGQGLQFLFEYFSETQRNKGNFPGRFSGRQFSNSRSEMNVSTLELGDSALYLCASSWGTSGNTGELFFGEGSRLTVL.

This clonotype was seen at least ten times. The chain's CDR3 is CSVGRQDGYTF. CDR3 nucleotide sequence: TGCAGCGTCGGCAGGCAAGATGGCTACACCTTC. V usage is TRBV29-1 and J usage is TRBJ1-2, with D unclear. The germline CDR1 and CDR2 sequences are SQVTM and ANQGSEA. This CDR3 has 11 residues. Between the trimmed V and J ends, which lost 6 bases and 6 bases, there was a span of 11 bases.

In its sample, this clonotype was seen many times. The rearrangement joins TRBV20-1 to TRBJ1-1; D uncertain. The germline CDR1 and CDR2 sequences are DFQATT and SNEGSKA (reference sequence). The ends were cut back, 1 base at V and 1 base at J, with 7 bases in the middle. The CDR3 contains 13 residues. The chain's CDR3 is CSARVAGNTEAFF. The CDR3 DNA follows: TGCAGTGCTAGAGTTGCAGGGAACACTGAAGCTTTCTTT.

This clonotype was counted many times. The CDR3 loop reads CSVVAVSYNEQFF. CDR3 DNA: TGCAGCGTTGTAGCGGTCTCCTACAATGAGCAGTTCTTC. This sequence joins TRBV29-1 and TRBJ2-1; D might be TRBD2 (6 bases). The germline gives CDR1 SQVTM, CDR2 ANQGSEA. The ends were cut back, 4 bases at V and 0 bases at J, with 7 bases in the middle. The CDR3 sequence is 13 residues long.

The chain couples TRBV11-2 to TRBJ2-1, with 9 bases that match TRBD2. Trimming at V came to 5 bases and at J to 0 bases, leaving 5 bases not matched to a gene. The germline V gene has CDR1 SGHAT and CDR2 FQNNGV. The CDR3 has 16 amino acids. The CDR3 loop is CASSGLAGDSYNEQFF. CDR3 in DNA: TGTGCCAGCAGCGGATTAGCGGGGGACTCCTACAATGAGCAGTTCTTC.

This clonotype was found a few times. CDR3 residues: CASSARQGGSGELFF. The CDR3 region has the DNA TGTGCCAGCAGCGCGCGACAGGGAGGGAGCGGGGAGCTGTTTTTT. The V and J genes are TRBV7-8 and TRBJ2-2, with D perhaps assigned TRBD1 or TRBD2 (7 bases each). V lost 5 bases, J lost 7 bases, and 17 bases lay in between. CDR3 length: 15 amino acids. Germline V gene sequence: CDR1 SGHVS, CDR2 FQNEAQ.

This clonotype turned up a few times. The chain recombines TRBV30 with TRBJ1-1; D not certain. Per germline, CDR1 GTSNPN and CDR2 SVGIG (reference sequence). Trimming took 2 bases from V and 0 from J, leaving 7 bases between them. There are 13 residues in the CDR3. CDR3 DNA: TGTGCCTGGAGTCAGCACCTGAACACTGAAGCTTTCTTT. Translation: CAWSQHLNTEAFF.

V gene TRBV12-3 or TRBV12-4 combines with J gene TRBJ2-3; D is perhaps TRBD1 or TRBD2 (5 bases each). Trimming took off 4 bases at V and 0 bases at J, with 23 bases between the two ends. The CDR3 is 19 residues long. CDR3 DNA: TGTGCCAGCAGTTCACCTCGGGACGGATGGTACTCTAGCACAGATACGCAGTATTTT. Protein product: CASSSPRDGWYSSTDTQYF.

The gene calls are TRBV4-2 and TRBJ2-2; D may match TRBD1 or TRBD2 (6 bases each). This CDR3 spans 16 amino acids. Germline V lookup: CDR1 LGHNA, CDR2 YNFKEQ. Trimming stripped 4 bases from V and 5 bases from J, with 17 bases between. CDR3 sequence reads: CASSRTPGAATGELFF. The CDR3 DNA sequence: TGTGCCAGCAGCCGCACCCCGGGGGCCGCGACCGGGGAGCTGTTTTTT.

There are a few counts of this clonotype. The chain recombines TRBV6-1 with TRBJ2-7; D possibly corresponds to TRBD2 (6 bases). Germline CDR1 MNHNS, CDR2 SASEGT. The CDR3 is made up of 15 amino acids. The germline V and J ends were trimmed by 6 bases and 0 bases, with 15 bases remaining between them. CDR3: CASRQLRDSSYEQYF. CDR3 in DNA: TGTGCCAGCAGACAACTCCGGGACTCCTCCTACGAGCAGTACTTC.

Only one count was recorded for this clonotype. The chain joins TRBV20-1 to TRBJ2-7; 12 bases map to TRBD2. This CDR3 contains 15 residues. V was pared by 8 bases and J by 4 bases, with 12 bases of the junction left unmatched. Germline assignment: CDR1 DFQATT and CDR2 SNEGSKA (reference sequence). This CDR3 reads CSTRGLAGGQYEQYF. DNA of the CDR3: TGCAGTACCCGAGGCCTAGCGGGAGGGCAGTACGAGCAGTACTTC.

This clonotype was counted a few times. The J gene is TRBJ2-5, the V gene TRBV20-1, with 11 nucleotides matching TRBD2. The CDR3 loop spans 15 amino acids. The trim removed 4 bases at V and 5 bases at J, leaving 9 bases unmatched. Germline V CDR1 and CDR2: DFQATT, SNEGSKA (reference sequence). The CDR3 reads CSATDSGGAGETQYF. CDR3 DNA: TGCAGTGCTACGGATAGCGGGGGGGCTGGGGAGACCCAGTACTTC.

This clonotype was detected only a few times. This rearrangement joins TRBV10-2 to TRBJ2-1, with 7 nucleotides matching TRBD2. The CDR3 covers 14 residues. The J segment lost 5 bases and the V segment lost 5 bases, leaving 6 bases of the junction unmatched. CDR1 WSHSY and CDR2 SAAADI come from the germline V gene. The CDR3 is CASSFPAGHNEQFF. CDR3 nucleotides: TGCGCCAGCAGTTTCCCAGCGGGACACAATGAGCAGTTCTTC.

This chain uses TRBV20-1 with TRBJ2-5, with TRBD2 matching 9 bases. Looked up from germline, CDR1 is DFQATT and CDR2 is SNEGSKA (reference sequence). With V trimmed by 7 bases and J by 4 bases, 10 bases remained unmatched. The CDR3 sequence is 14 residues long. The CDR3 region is CSGPREGRGETQYF. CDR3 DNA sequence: TGCAGTGGCCCGCGGGAGGGGAGGGGAGAGACCCAGTACTTC.

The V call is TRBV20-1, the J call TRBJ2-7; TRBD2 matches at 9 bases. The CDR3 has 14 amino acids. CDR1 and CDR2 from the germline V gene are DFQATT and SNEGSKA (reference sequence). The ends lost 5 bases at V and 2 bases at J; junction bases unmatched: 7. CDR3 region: CSAVRLAEPYEQYF. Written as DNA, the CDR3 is TGCAGTGCTGTAAGACTAGCGGAACCCTACGAGCAGTACTTC.

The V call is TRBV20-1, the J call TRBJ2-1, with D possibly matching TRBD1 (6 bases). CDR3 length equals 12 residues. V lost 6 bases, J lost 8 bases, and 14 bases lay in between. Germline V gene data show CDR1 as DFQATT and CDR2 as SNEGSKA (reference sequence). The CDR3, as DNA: TGCAGTGCCACCAGGGGTGTGGATGAGCAGTTCTTC. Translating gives CSATRGVDEQFF.